These T cell receptor beta chains were read from a single sample in a study of blood T cells in healthy people across ages. One entry per CDR3 protein, called by TCRdb with MiXCR from the 5' RACE reads. The table has about 930,000 distinct CDR3 sequences, around 29% seen once; the top ten hold roughly 10%. The same specimen was also included in a second study, on T cells of mothers and their children.

Sequenced sample: blood. The receptors shown here come from a woman aged 40 to 49 in good health. Both conserved end residues are part of each CDR3. D genes are given only for firm matches. A row's size may be missing; if present it is once, few, many or a size class.

j_call clone_size v_call d_call cdr3_nt cdr3_aa
TRBJ1-1 few TRBV5-1 - TGCGCCAGCAGCCCCGAGGGGCGGTGGACTGAAGCTTTCTTT CASSPEGRWTEAFF
TRBJ2-1 - TRBV14 TRBD1 TGTGCCAGCAGCCAAGAGAGGGGCAGGGGGCATGAGCAGTTCTTC CASSQERGRGHEQFF
TRBJ2-7 - TRBV4-1 TRBD2 TGCGCCAGCAGCCAAGAAGGCCCAGCGGGGGTCTCCTACGAGCAGTACTTC CASSQEGPAGVSYEQYF
TRBJ2-7 - TRBV4-1 - TGCGCCAGCAGCCAACAACAGACCGACTCCTACGAGCAGTACTTC CASSQQQTDSYEQYF
TRBJ2-2 few TRBV2 TRBD1 TGTGCCAGCAGTCTACAGGGGAGTGGGGCCGGGGAGCTGTTTTTT CASSLQGSGAGELFF
TRBJ1-5 - TRBV12-3/TRBV12-4 - TGTGCCAGCAGTCGGGCGGGGCATGGACAGCCCCAGCATTTT CASSRAGHGQPQHF
TRBJ2-1 few TRBV28 - TGTGCCAGCAGCCGCGGGGGCGGCTCCTACAATGAGCAGTTCTTC CASSRGGGSYNEQFF
TRBJ1-1 many TRBV5-1 TRBD1 TGTGCCAGCAGTAGACAGGGACCAAACACTGAAGCTTTCTTT CASSRQGPNTEAFF
TRBJ2-5 - TRBV18 - TGTGCCAGCTCAGAGGGCTTCCAAGAGACCCAGTACTTC CASSEGFQETQYF
TRBJ2-7 many TRBV9 TRBD1 TGTGCCAGCAGCGCGGGGAGGGACAGGGATTCTCTCGAGCAGTACTTC CASSAGRDRDSLEQYF
TRBJ1-2 - TRBV28 - TGTGCCAGCAGACCGGGAGGCCAATATGGCTACACCTTC CASRPGGQYGYTF
TRBJ1-5 few TRBV15 - TGTGCCACCGGCAGGGGACCGGATCAGCCCCAGCATTTT CATGRGPDQPQHF
TRBJ1-2 - TRBV20-1 - TGCAGTGCTAGAGATGGGCAGGGTTACGGCTACACCTTC CSARDGQGYGYTF
TRBJ1-1 - TRBV20-1 - TGCAATGCTAGATGGGAAGGAAGGGCCACTGAGGCTTTCTTT CNARWEGRATEAFF
TRBJ2-5 - TRBV9 - TGTGCCAGCAGCGTAGGGGACAACCAAGAGACCCAGTACTTC CASSVGDNQETQYF
TRBJ2-2 few TRBV7-2 TRBD1 TGTGCCAGCAGCCGGACAGGGGCTCCGAACACCGGGGAGCTGTTTTTT CASSRTGAPNTGELFF
TRBJ2-5 - TRBV20-1 TRBD2 TGCAGTGCTAGAAGAGGGCCTAGCGGGGTCCAGACCCAGTACTTC CSARRGPSGVQTQYF
TRBJ1-2 few TRBV7-2 - TGTGCCAGCAGCCTTGGACAGCATCGCTATGGCTACACCTTC CASSLGQHRYGYTF
TRBJ2-3 few TRBV12-3/TRBV12-4 - TGTGCCAGCAGTTCGGCGCCCGGGAGATTAAACACAGATACGCAGTATTTT CASSSAPGRLNTDTQYF
TRBJ2-6 - TRBV19 TRBD1 TGTGCCAGTAGTATCTTCTCGGGACAGGGGTCTGGGGCCAACGTCCTGACTTTC CASSIFSGQGSGANVLTF
TRBJ1-2 few TRBV14 - TGTGCCAGCAGCGCCGATTTCTATGGCTACACCTTC CASSADFYGYTF
TRBJ2-7 few TRBV30 - TGTGCCTGGAGGGGGACCGCGAACTACGAGCAGTACTTC CAWRGTANYEQYF
TRBJ2-5 many TRBV7-3 - TGTGCCAGCAAACGAACCAGTGGTGCAGAGACCCAGTACTTC CASKRTSGAETQYF
TRBJ2-1 - TRBV5-1 TRBD2 TGCGCCAGCAGCCAAGGGACTAGCGCCTACAATGAGCAGTTCTTC CASSQGTSAYNEQFF
TRBJ2-1 - TRBV6-4 TRBD1 TGTGCCAGCAGTGACCATTGGCAGGGGGATGAGCAGTTCTTC CASSDHWQGDEQFF
TRBJ2-3 few TRBV24-1 - TGTGCCACAGGACACAGCACAGATACGCAGTATTTT CATGHSTDTQYF
TRBJ2-7 few TRBV18 - TGTGCCAGCTCACCGTTTGGGAACGAGCAGTACTTC CASSPFGNEQYF
TRBJ2-1 many TRBV7-2 - TGTGCCAGCAGCTTAGAAGGACAGTCCTACAATGAGCAGTTCTTC CASSLEGQSYNEQFF
TRBJ2-3 - TRBV20-1 TRBD1 TGCAGTGCTATTCCCCGGACAGGACCCACAGATACGCAGTATTTT CSAIPRTGPTDTQYF
TRBJ2-5 - TRBV6-2/TRBV6-3 - TGTGCCAGCCGAACGGGTAACAAGAGACCCCAGTACTTC CASRTGNKRPQYF
TRBJ2-3 few TRBV24-1 - TGTGCCACCAGTGACCCGGGACATCAAGATACGCAGTATTTT CATSDPGHQDTQYF
TRBJ2-5 many TRBV12-3/TRBV12-4 TRBD2 TGTGCCAGCAGGGTCAGCGGGGTAGGCGAGACCCAGTACTTC CASRVSGVGETQYF
TRBJ2-1 - TRBV7-2 - TGTGCCAGCAGCTCCATATACAATGAGCAGTTCTTC CASSSIYNEQFF
TRBJ2-5 - TRBV6-5 - TGTGCCAGCAGTCATTCTCGGAATGAGCAGTACTTC CASSHSRNEQYF
TRBJ2-5 - TRBV20-1 - TGCAGTGCTAGCCCCGGGACGGGGCTAGAGACCCAGTACTTC CSASPGTGLETQYF
TRBJ2-1 few TRBV5-1 - TGCGCCAGCAGCTCGCCGGGCGGGGTCGCCTCGTACAATGAGCAGTTCTTC CASSSPGGVASYNEQFF
TRBJ2-4 - TRBV7-6 TRBD1 TGTGCCAGCAGCCCGCGCGGGACAGGCTACGGGCACTACTTC CASSPRGTGYGHYF
TRBJ2-7 few TRBV6-5 TRBD1 TGTGCCAGCAGCAGCCCGGGACAGGGGTCTTCCGAGCAGTACTTC CASSSPGQGSSEQYF
TRBJ2-3 - TRBV7-2 TRBD1 TGTGCCGGCACCTGGGACAGGGGGGGAACAGATACGCAGTATTTT CAGTWDRGGTDTQYF
TRBJ1-2 few TRBV27 TRBD1 TGTGCCAGCAGGGCGGACAGGGGGTATGGCTACACCTTC CASRADRGYGYTF
TRBJ2-5 - TRBV7-2 TRBD2 TGTGCCAGCAGCTTAGGCGGGACTAGCGGGATGCGAGAGACCCAGTACTTC CASSLGGTSGMRETQYF
TRBJ2-3 - TRBV6-6 TRBD1 TGTGCCAGCAGTTACACGACAGGGGACCGAGATACGCAGTATTTT CASSYTTGDRDTQYF
TRBJ1-1 - TRBV28 TRBD1 TGTGCCAGCAGTCCGGGACAGACGACTGAAGCTTTCTTT CASSPGQTTEAFF
TRBJ1-5 - TRBV20-1 - TGCAGTGCTAGAGACGGGGGCCGGGACCCCAGCAATCAGCCCCAGCATTTT CSARDGGRDPSNQPQHF
TRBJ2-1 few TRBV5-6 TRBD2 TGTGCCAGCAGATGGACTAGCGGGGCGTCCTACAATGAGCAGTTCTTC CASRWTSGASYNEQFF
TRBJ2-4 many TRBV4-3 - TGCGCCAGCAGCCAAGGAGTCAGGGATCGGGCATTCAAAAACATTCAGTACTTC CASSQGVRDRAFKNIQYF
TRBJ1-4 - TRBV4-3 TRBD1 TGCGCCAGCAGCCAGGACAGGGGGCAGGAAAAAAAACTGTTTTTT CASSQDRGQEKKLFF
TRBJ2-7 - TRBV5-1 - TGCGCCAGCAGCCCCGGGCCAGCGAACTACGAGCAGTACTTC CASSPGPANYEQYF
TRBJ2-1 - TRBV4-3 - TGCGCCAGCAGCCAAGATTTGGGGAGTTCCGCGAACAATGAGCAGTTCTTC CASSQDLGSSANNEQFF
TRBJ2-7 few TRBV7-9 - TGTGCCAGCAGCCCGACTTCATTGAGCTCCTACGAGCAGTACTTC CASSPTSLSSYEQYF